This is a list of T cell receptor beta chains from one sample in a study of control samples from healthy donors and cancer patients. The table came from immunoSEQ multiplex PCR; TCRdb's copy has only in-frame clones and leaves some out. The sample contains more than 15,000 clones, 88% of which appear only once. The material sequenced was PBMCs. The origin of the receptors is a woman aged 60-75 years with head and neck cancer. Each CDR3 is given with its conserved first and last residue. A D gene is named only where the DNA matches it firmly. Where a row states a size, it is once, few, many or the class of an expanded clone; other rows omit it.

TRBV5-1,once,TRBJ2-1,13,NA,CASSLEVSNEQFF,TGCGCCAGCAGCTTGGAAGTTAGTAATGAGCAGTTCTTC
TRBV28,NA,TRBJ2-3,19,TRBD2,CASSLPTSGAVTSTDTQYF,TGTGCCAGCAGTTTACCCACTAGCGGGGCCGTTACTAGCACAGATACGCAGTATTTT
TRBV16,NA,TRBJ2-1,14,TRBD1,CASSRGQTYNEQFF,TGTGCCAGCAGCAGGGGACAGACCTACAATGAGCAGTTCTTC
TRBV5-4,once,TRBJ2-1,15,NA,CASSLDQVRGNEQFF,TGTGCCAGCAGCTTGGATCAGGTTCGGGGCAATGAGCAGTTCTTC
TRBV7-8,NA,TRBJ2-3,14,NA,CASSRDSSVDTQYF,TGTGCCAGCAGCAGGGACTCATCGGTAGATACGCAGTATTTT
TRBV9,once,TRBJ1-1,14,NA,CASSVVGRSTEAFF,TGTGCCAGCAGCGTAGTGGGCCGAAGCACTGAAGCTTTCTTT
TRBV5-8,NA,TRBJ2-7,14,TRBD1,CASKKQGKSYEQYF,TGTGCCAGCAAAAAACAGGGGAAATCCTACGAGCAGTACTTC
TRBV5-1,NA,TRBJ1-2,15,NA,CASRSAYRINYGYTF,TGCGCCAGCAGGAGTGCTTATCGAATCAACTATGGCTACACCTTC
TRBV5-1,NA,TRBJ2-7,16,NA,CASSLASSGYSYEQYF,TGCGCCAGCAGCTTGGCCAGTAGCGGATACTCCTACGAGCAGTACTTC
TRBV2,NA,TRBJ2-1,14,NA,CAWTEGSSYNEQFF,TGTGCCTGGACCGAGGGGAGCTCCTACAATGAGCAGTTCTTC
TRBV10-2,NA,TRBJ1-1,16,TRBD1,CASSEPGGGQDRKAFF,TGCGCCAGCAGTGAGCCTGGGGGGGGACAGGACCGAAAAGCTTTCTTT
TRBV5-4,NA,TRBJ1-3,15,NA,CASSLGTDSGNTIYF,TGTGCCAGCAGCTTGGGGACAGATTCTGGAAACACCATATATTTT
TRBV29-1,NA,TRBJ1-5,13,NA,CSVAEAANQPQHF,TGCAGCGTTGCTGAGGCCGCTAATCAGCCCCAGCATTTT
TRBV19,NA,TRBJ1-1,14,NA,CASRRPGLRAGAFF,TGTGCCAGCAGGAGACCCGGGTTGAGGGCGGGAGCTTTCTTT
TRBV23-1,NA,TRBJ2-1,16,TRBD2,CASSQHTLAVYNEQFF,TGCGCCAGCAGTCAACACACCCTAGCGGTCTACAATGAGCAGTTCTTC
TRBV19,NA,TRBJ2-2,16,TRBD2,CASSIGLAGRTGELFF,TGTGCCAGTAGTATAGGACTAGCGGGAAGAACCGGGGAGCTGTTTTTT
TRBV23-1,NA,TRBJ2-7,15,NA,CASSQGQGRSYEQYF,TGCGCCAGCAGTCAAGGGCAGGGGAGGTCCTACGAGCAGTACTTC
TRBV28,NA,TRBJ1-1,13,NA,CASSPPYGSEAFF,TGTGCCAGCAGTCCCCCCTATGGGTCTGAAGCTTTCTTT
TRBV2,NA,TRBJ2-1,15,NA,CASRTLRLGYNEQFF,TGTGCCAGCAGGACACTCCGGCTGGGTTACAATGAGCAGTTCTTC
TRBV24-1,NA,TRBJ1-5,15,NA,CATSDSDRINQPQHF,TGTGCCACCAGTGATTCAGACAGAATTAATCAGCCCCAGCATTTT
TRBV7-9,NA,TRBJ2-2,15,TRBD2,CASSPTSGNTGELFF,TGTGCCAGCAGCCCGACTAGCGGGAACACCGGGGAGCTGTTTTTT
TRBV11-2,NA,TRBJ2-7,13,NA,CASSSVGVYEQYF,TGTGCCAGCAGCTCCGTAGGGGTCTACGAGCAGTACTTC
TRBV11-2,once,TRBJ2-4,17,TRBD1,CASSLGLAGGVGNIQYF,TGTGCCAGCAGCTTAGGGCTCGCAGGGGGCGTCGGAAACATTCAGTACTTC
TRBV3-1/TRBV3-2,NA,TRBJ2-3,16,TRBD2,CASSLGLAGVADTQYF,TGTGCCAGCAGCCTTGGACTAGCGGGAGTTGCAGATACGCAGTATTTT
TRBV15,NA,TRBJ2-3,14,TRBD1,CATSRGQGSDTQYF,TGTGCCACCAGCAGAGGACAGGGCTCAGATACGCAGTATTTT
TRBV28,once,TRBJ1-6,16,TRBD1,CASSSRQGSASSPLHF,TGTGCCAGCAGTTCTAGACAGGGATCTGCTTCTTCACCCCTCCACTTT
TRBV28,few,TRBJ1-1,12,NA,CASSLYGTEAFF,TGTGCCAGCAGTTTATACGGCACTGAAGCTTTCTTT
TRBV28,NA,TRBJ1-4,12,TRBD1,CASYRGGEKLFF,TGTGCCAGCTACAGGGGAGGTGAAAAACTGTTTTTT
TRBV27,NA,TRBJ2-5,16,TRBD2,CASSPGLAGKEETQYF,TGTGCCAGCAGTCCCGGACTAGCGGGAAAAGAAGAGACCCAGTACTTC
TRBV2,NA,TRBJ2-7,13,NA,CASSRMVAYEQYF,TGTGCCAGCTCACGGATGGTGGCCTACGAGCAGTACTTC
TRBV9,NA,TRBJ2-5,15,NA,CASSVGAGSQETQYF,TGTGCCAGCAGCGTAGGCGCGGGATCACAAGAGACCCAGTACTTC
TRBV7-9,NA,TRBJ1-1,14,TRBD1,CASSFTGGYTEAFF,TGTGCCAGCAGCTTTACAGGGGGCTACACTGAAGCTTTCTTT
TRBV18,NA,TRBJ2-7,12,NA,CASSPAREEQYF,TGTGCCAGCTCACCAGCCAGGGAGGAGCAGTACTTC
TRBV7-9,NA,TRBJ2-1,11,NA,CASSVREEQFF,TGTGCCAGCAGCGTACGAGAAGAGCAGTTCTTC
TRBV5-4,NA,TRBJ2-1,14,NA,CASSSPLPNNEQFF,TGTGCCAGCAGTTCCCCCCTTCCAAACAATGAGCAGTTCTTC
TRBV7-3,once,TRBJ2-3,19,TRBD2,CASSPGLAGGPLSTDTQYF,TGTGCCAGCAGCCCGGGACTAGCGGGAGGGCCATTGAGTACAGATACGCAGTATTTT
TRBV18,NA,TRBJ1-1,16,NA,CASSHRTVGLNTEAFF,TGTGCCAGCTCACACCGTACAGTAGGACTGAACACTGAAGCTTTCTTT
TRBV3-1/TRBV3-2,NA,TRBJ2-7,13,NA,CASSVRGTYEQYF,TGTGCCAGCAGCGTACGGGGTACCTACGAGCAGTACTTC
TRBV6-1,NA,TRBJ1-1,14,NA,CASSEALGREVAFF,TGTGCCAGCAGTGAAGCGCTAGGGAGGGAGGTGGCTTTCTTT
TRBV28,NA,TRBJ1-3,13,NA,CAHTPGYRGTIYF,TGTGCCCATACACCGGGGTATAGGGGCACCATATATTTT